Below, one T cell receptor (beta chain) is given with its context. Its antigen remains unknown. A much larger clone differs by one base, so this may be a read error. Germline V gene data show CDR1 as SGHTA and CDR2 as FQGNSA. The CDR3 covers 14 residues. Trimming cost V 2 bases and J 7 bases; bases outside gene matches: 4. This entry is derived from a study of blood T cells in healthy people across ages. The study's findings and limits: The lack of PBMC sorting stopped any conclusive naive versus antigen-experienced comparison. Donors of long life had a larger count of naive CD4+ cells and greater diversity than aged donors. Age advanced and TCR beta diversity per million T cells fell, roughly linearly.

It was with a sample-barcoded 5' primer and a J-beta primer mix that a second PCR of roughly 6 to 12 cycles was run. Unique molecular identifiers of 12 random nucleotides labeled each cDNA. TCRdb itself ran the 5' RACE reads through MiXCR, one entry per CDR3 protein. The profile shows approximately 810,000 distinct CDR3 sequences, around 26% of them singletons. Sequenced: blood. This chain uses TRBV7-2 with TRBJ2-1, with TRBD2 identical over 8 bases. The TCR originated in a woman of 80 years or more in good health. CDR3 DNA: TGTGCCAGCAGCTTACAGCGGGGGTGGAATGAGCAGTTCTTC. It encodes CASSLQRGWNEQFF.